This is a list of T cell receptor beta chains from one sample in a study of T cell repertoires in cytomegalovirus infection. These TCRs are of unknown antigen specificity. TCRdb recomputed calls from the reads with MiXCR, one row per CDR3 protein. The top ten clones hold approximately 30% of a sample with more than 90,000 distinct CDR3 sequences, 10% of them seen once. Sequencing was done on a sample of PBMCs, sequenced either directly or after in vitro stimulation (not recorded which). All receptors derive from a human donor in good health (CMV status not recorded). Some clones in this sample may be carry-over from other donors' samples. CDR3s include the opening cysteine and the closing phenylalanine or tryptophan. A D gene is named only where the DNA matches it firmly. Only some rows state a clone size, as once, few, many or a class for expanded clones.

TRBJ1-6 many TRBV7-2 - CASSRPGLNSPLHF TGTGCCAGCAGCCGCCCGGGGCTTAATTCACCCCTCCACTTT
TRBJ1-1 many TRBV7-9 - CASSLGQGSTQAFF TGTGCCAGCAGCTTAGGGCAGGGAAGCACTCAAGCTTTCTTT
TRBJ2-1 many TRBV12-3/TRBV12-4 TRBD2 CASRTSGRAFEQFF TGTGCCAGCAGGACTAGCGGGAGGGCATTTGAGCAGTTCTTC
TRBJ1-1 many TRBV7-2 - CASSLYLPVGTEAFF TGTGCCAGCAGCTTATATTTGCCCGTAGGCACTGAAGCTTTCTTT
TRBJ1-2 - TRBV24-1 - CATSDDGRRRGYTF TGTGCCACCAGTGATGACGGTCGTAGACGGGGCTACACCTTC
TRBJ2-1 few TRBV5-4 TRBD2 CASQGTSGEGVTYNEQFF TGTGCCAGTCAGGGCACTAGCGGGGAGGGGGTAACCTACAATGAGCAGTTCTTC
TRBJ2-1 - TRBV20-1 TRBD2 CSAIRTSGSGYNEQFF TGCAGTGCTATCCGGACTAGCGGGAGTGGTTACAATGAGCAGTTCTTC
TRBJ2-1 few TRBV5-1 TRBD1 CASRAGGNEQFF TGCGCCAGCAGGGCAGGGGGTAATGAGCAGTTCTTC
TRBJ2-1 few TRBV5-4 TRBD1 CASSQDRGVYNEQFF TGTGCCAGCAGCCAGGACAGGGGGGTTTACAATGAGCAGTTCTTC
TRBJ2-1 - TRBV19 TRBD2 CASMDSGLAVNNEQFF TGTGCCAGTATGGATTCGGGACTAGCGGTTAACAATGAGCAGTTCTTC
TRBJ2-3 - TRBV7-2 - CASSYTLRDTQYF TGTGCCAGCAGCTACACCCTGCGGGATACGCAGTATTTT
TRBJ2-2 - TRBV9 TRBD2 CASSARTSGRETGELFF TGTGCCAGCAGCGCTCGGACTAGCGGGAGAGAAACCGGGGAGCTGTTTTTT
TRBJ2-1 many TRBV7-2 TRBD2 CASSLARASGIRAEQFF TGTGCCAGCAGCTTAGCGCGGGCTAGCGGGATTCGTGCTGAGCAGTTCTTC
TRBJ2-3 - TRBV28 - CASSYTGTYSTDTQYF TGTGCCAGCAGTTATACCGGGACTTATAGCACAGATACGCAGTATTTT
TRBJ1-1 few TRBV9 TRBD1 CASSVGGGETEAFF TGTGCCAGCAGCGTAGGAGGGGGCGAAACTGAAGCTTTCTTT
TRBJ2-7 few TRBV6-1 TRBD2 CASSTLGLAGAEQYF TGTGCCAGCAGCACCCTCGGACTAGCGGGAGCTGAGCAGTACTTC
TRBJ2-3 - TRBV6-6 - CASDFREFTDTQYF TGTGCCAGCGATTTCCGGGAGTTCACAGATACGCAGTATTTT
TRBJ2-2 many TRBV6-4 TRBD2 CASSVAGDTGELFF TGTGCCAGCAGTGTGGCGGGAGACACCGGGGAGCTGTTTTTT
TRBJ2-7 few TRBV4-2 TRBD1 CASSPRQGPNSYEQYF TGTGCCAGCAGCCCGCGACAGGGGCCGAACTCCTACGAGCAGTACTTC
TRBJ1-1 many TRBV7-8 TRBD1 CASSLSSATGDTEAFF TGTGCCAGCAGCTTATCTTCTGCTACAGGGGACACTGAAGCTTTCTTT
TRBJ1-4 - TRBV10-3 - CAISDPAGQGKLFF TGTGCCATCAGTGACCCCGCGGGGCAGGGAAAACTGTTTTTT
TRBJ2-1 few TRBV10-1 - CASSPKMQGGEQFF TGCGCCAGCAGCCCCAAGATGCAGGGAGGTGAGCAGTTCTTC